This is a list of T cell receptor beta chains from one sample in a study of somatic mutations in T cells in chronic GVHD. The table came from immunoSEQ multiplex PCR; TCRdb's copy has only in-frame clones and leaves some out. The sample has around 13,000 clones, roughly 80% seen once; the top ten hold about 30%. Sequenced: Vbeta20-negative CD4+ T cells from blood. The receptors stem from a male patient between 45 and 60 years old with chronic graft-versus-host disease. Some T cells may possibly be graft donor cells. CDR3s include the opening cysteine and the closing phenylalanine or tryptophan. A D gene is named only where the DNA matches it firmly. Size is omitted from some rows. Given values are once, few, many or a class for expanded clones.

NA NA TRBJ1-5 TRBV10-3 CAISDRDNQPQHF TGTGCCATCAGTGACAGGGACAATCAGCCCCAGCATTTT
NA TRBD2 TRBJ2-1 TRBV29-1 CSALGGSSGRRYNEQFF TGCAGCGCCTTGGGGGGGTCTAGCGGGAGGCGCTACAATGAGCAGTTCTTC
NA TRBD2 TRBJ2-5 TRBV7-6 CASSLTSGGAEETQYF TGTGCCAGCAGCCTTACTAGCGGGGGGGCAGAGGAGACCCAGTACTTC
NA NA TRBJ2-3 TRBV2 CASAEGDTGKTDTQYF TGTGCCAGTGCCGAGGGGGACACCGGGAAGACAGATACGCAGTATTTT
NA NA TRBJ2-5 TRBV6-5 CASSTRGKTQYF TGTGCCAGCAGTACTAGAGGGAAGACCCAGTACTTC
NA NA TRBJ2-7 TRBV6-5 CASQDSGLYEQYF TGTGCCAGCCAGGATAGCGGTCTCTACGAGCAGTACTTC
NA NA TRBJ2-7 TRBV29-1 CSVSPQGTREQYF TGCAGCGTTTCCCCCCAGGGTACTCGCGAGCAGTACTTC
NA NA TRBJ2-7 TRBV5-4 CASSQGGETSYEQYF TGTGCCAGCTCCCAGGGCGGAGAAACCTCCTACGAGCAGTACTTC
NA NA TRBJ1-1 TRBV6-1 CASSQGSSAFF TGTGCCAGCAGTCAGGGGAGCTCAGCTTTCTTT
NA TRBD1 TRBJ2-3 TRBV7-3 CASSRGGQGSTDTQYF TGTGCCAGCAGTAGAGGCGGACAGGGAAGCACAGATACGCAGTATTTT
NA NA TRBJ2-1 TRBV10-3 CAISRESYNEQFF TGTGCCATCAGTCGGGAGAGCTACAATGAGCAGTTCTTC
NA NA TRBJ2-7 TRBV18 CASSPQGTTAYEQYF TGTGCCAGCTCACCACAAGGGACAACCGCCTACGAGCAGTACTTC
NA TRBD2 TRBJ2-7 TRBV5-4 CASSLGVRGRGAYEQYF TGTGCCAGCAGCTTAGGCGTCCGCGGGAGAGGGGCCTACGAGCAGTACTTC
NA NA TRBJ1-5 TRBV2 CASSAETSNSNQPQHF TGTGCCAGCAGTGCTGAGACTTCGAATAGCAATCAGCCCCAGCATTTT
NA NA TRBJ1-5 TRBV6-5 CASSYDRYSNQPQHF TGTGCCAGCAGTTATGACAGATATAGCAATCAGCCCCAGCATTTT
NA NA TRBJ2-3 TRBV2 CASSVSGTDTQYF TGTGCCAGCAGTGTATCTGGCACAGATACGCAGTATTTT
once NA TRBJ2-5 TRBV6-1 CASSEFPTVELQETQYF TGTGCCAGCAGTGAATTTCCCACGGTAGAGCTCCAAGAGACCCAGTACTTC